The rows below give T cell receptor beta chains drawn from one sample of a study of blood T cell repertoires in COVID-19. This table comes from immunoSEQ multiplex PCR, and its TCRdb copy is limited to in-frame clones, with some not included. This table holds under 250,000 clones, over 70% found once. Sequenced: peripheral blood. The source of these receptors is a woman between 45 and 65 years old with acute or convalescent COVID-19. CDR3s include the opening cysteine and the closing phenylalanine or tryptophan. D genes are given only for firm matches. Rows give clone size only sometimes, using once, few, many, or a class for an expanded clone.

TGTGCCACCAGCGGGACAGGTGATTTCGAGCAGTACTTC CATSGTGDFEQYF TRBJ2-7 TRBD1 TRBV15 NA
TGCGCCAGCAGCTTGGTCGGGACAGTCTCTGGAAACACCATATATTTT CASSLVGTVSGNTIYF TRBJ1-3 TRBD1 TRBV5-1 NA
TGTGCCAGCAGTCCGTTAGCGGGACTCACCGGGGAGCTGTTTTTT CASSPLAGLTGELFF TRBJ2-2 TRBD2 TRBV27 NA
TGTGCCAGCAGAACCTCACAGGGGGATGATTATGGCTACACCTTC CASRTSQGDDYGYTF TRBJ1-2 TRBD1 TRBV6-6 NA
TGTGCCAGCAGCTTGGGGGCCCGTGCAACTAATGAAAAACTGTTTTTT CASSLGARATNEKLFF TRBJ1-4 NA TRBV5-6 few
TGTGCCACTTCTAGCGGGGGGAGGCATACGCAGTATTTT CATSSGGRHTQYF TRBJ2-3 TRBD2 TRBV6-5 few
TGTGCCAGCAGCGGACGACAGGGTGGCTACACCTTC CASSGRQGGYTF TRBJ1-2 TRBD1 TRBV7-3 once
TGTGCCAGCAGAGCGCGGTCCTACTCTGGAAACACCATATATTTT CASRARSYSGNTIYF TRBJ1-3 NA TRBV2 NA
TGTGCCAGCAGCCCCCAGGGGACCTTCGCTGGAAACACCATATATTTT CASSPQGTFAGNTIYF TRBJ1-3 NA TRBV2 NA
TGTGCCAGCTACACTAGCGGGAGAAGCAATGAGCAGTTCTTC CASYTSGRSNEQFF TRBJ2-1 TRBD2 TRBV6-5 NA
TGTGCCAGCAGTCCAAGCCCTGGGGCCAACGTCCTGACTTTC CASSPSPGANVLTF TRBJ2-6 NA TRBV3-1/TRBV3-2 NA
TGTGCCAGCAGAGTAACCAACGAGATGACAGGGGTGAATTCACCCCTCCACTTT CASRVTNEMTGVNSPLHF TRBJ1-6 TRBD1 TRBV28 many
TGTGCCAGCAGCTTACAGGGGGACCCCTACGAGCAGTACTTC CASSLQGDPYEQYF TRBJ2-7 TRBD1 TRBV5-5 NA
TGTGCCAGCAGCCCTACTGTTGCCAGGGGCACTGAAGCTTTCTTT CASSPTVARGTEAFF TRBJ1-1 NA TRBV7-3 NA
TGTGCCATCAACGGAGCGAGTGGTGTGAACACTGAAGCTTTCTTT CAINGASGVNTEAFF TRBJ1-1 NA TRBV10-3 NA
TGTGCCTGGAGTCGTGGAGGGAGGGAGTACGAGCAGTACTTC CAWSRGGREYEQYF TRBJ2-7 TRBD2 TRBV30 NA
TGTGCCAGCACCCCGCTCCCAGGGGGCGGGAGTGGGAACACCGGGGAGCTGTTTTTT CASTPLPGGGSGNTGELFF TRBJ2-2 NA TRBV28 NA
TGTGCCAGCAGCCGTCGACAGTTCCCCCGAGACACCATATATTTT CASSRRQFPRDTIYF TRBJ1-3 NA TRBV7-2 NA
TGTGCCAGCAGCTCGACAGGGGAGATTGGGTCCAAAAACATTCAGTACTTC CASSSTGEIGSKNIQYF TRBJ2-4 TRBD1 TRBV28 NA
TGTGCCAGCAGCCATGGGACAGGGGGTCAGCCCCAGCATTTT CASSHGTGGQPQHF TRBJ1-5 TRBD1 TRBV16 NA
TGTGCCAGCAGCCCTAGACTAGCGGGACTCCGTTATAGGACCCAGTACTTC CASSPRLAGLRYRTQYF TRBJ2-5 TRBD2 TRBV28 NA
TGTGCCAGCAGGAGGCCAGGGATAGGCACTGAAGCTTTCTTT CASRRPGIGTEAFF TRBJ1-1 NA TRBV6-5 few
TGCGCCAGCAGGACGGGACAGTACGGCCAAGAGACCCAGTACTTC CASRTGQYGQETQYF TRBJ2-5 TRBD1 TRBV5-1 NA